This is a list of T cell receptor beta chains from one sample in a study of T cell repertoires in ileal Crohn's disease. TCRdb keeps only in-frame clones here, not all; method: immunoSEQ multiplex PCR. The profile covers roughly 13,000 clones, with under 80% appearing a single time and around 14% taken by the ten largest. Sequencing was done on a sample of ileal tissue. These receptors came from an adult with Crohn's disease. CDR3s include the opening cysteine and the closing phenylalanine or tryptophan. Each record gives: CDR3 protein, J gene, D gene, V gene. D genes are given only for firm matches.

CDR3aa: CAWTKGLGFTEAFF; j_gene: TRBJ1-1; d_gene: NA; v_gene: TRBV30
CDR3aa: CASSESNGGTDTQYF; j_gene: TRBJ2-3; d_gene: NA; v_gene: TRBV10-1
CDR3aa: CASSVATRGETQYF; j_gene: TRBJ2-5; d_gene: NA; v_gene: TRBV9
CDR3aa: CASSLSGLTGELFF; j_gene: TRBJ2-2; d_gene: NA; v_gene: TRBV27
CDR3aa: CSGTGPYEQYF; j_gene: TRBJ2-7; d_gene: TRBD1; v_gene: TRBV20-1
CDR3aa: CASSPGVVTEAFF; j_gene: TRBJ1-1; d_gene: NA; v_gene: TRBV7-9
CDR3aa: CASSETGDTEAFF; j_gene: TRBJ1-1; d_gene: NA; v_gene: TRBV19
CDR3aa: CASSLNSLFGNTIYF; j_gene: TRBJ1-3; d_gene: NA; v_gene: TRBV7-9
CDR3aa: CASSEALRNWNQPQHF; j_gene: TRBJ1-5; d_gene: NA; v_gene: TRBV10-1
CDR3aa: CASSPGQGTYEQYF; j_gene: TRBJ2-7; d_gene: TRBD1; v_gene: TRBV2
CDR3aa: CASSPTTGAQGYTF; j_gene: TRBJ1-2; d_gene: NA; v_gene: TRBV9
CDR3aa: CASSQTATSNQPQHF; j_gene: TRBJ1-5; d_gene: NA; v_gene: TRBV4-3
CDR3aa: CASSSGAGGYEQYF; j_gene: TRBJ2-7; d_gene: TRBD2; v_gene: TRBV5-1
CDR3aa: CASSGQGLWGNTIYF; j_gene: TRBJ1-3; d_gene: TRBD1; v_gene: TRBV27
CDR3aa: CASGRLPYEQYF; j_gene: NA; d_gene: NA; v_gene: TRBV6-4
CDR3aa: CASSWGGQADTQYF; j_gene: TRBJ2-3; d_gene: NA; v_gene: TRBV11-3
CDR3aa: CASSPPGPQNQPQHF; j_gene: TRBJ1-5; d_gene: NA; v_gene: TRBV18
CDR3aa: CASSIVTSGGYNEQFF; j_gene: TRBJ2-1; d_gene: TRBD2; v_gene: TRBV19
CDR3aa: CASSPAGSSNQPQHF; j_gene: TRBJ1-5; d_gene: NA; v_gene: TRBV5-1
CDR3aa: CASSLRQSEAFF; j_gene: TRBJ1-1; d_gene: NA; v_gene: TRBV6-5
CDR3aa: CAIMTSGANVLTF; j_gene: TRBJ2-6; d_gene: NA; v_gene: TRBV6-5
CDR3aa: CASMDGGVGSYEQYF; j_gene: TRBJ2-7; d_gene: NA; v_gene: TRBV6-6
CDR3aa: CASRVQGNTEAFF; j_gene: TRBJ1-1; d_gene: NA; v_gene: TRBV5-1
CDR3aa: CASSAVTVQPQHF; j_gene: TRBJ1-5; d_gene: NA; v_gene: TRBV2
CDR3aa: CASSIFSGALGQPQHF; j_gene: TRBJ1-5; d_gene: NA; v_gene: TRBV19
CDR3aa: CSVGGGWGQSTNYGYTF; j_gene: TRBJ1-2; d_gene: TRBD1; v_gene: TRBV29-1
CDR3aa: CASSERVDDQPQHF; j_gene: TRBJ1-5; d_gene: NA; v_gene: TRBV2
CDR3aa: CASQPGESYGYTF; j_gene: TRBJ1-2; d_gene: NA; v_gene: TRBV28
CDR3aa: CASSRDRGGPTEAFF; j_gene: TRBJ1-1; d_gene: TRBD1; v_gene: TRBV6-6
CDR3aa: CASSGTGTGAVKTEAFF; j_gene: TRBJ1-1; d_gene: TRBD1; v_gene: TRBV6-1
CDR3aa: CATPGVGSHEQYF; j_gene: TRBJ2-7; d_gene: NA; v_gene: TRBV5-1
CDR3aa: CASSPRFSGANVLTF; j_gene: TRBJ2-6; d_gene: NA; v_gene: TRBV18
CDR3aa: CASSPGTVQVNEQFF; j_gene: TRBJ2-1; d_gene: TRBD1; v_gene: TRBV7-8
CDR3aa: CASSISGGAGNEQFF; j_gene: TRBJ2-1; d_gene: TRBD2; v_gene: TRBV19
CDR3aa: CASSAGDRGRLTNEKLFF; j_gene: TRBJ1-4; d_gene: TRBD1; v_gene: TRBV5-6
CDR3aa: CATGVDKGLVDEQFF; j_gene: TRBJ2-1; d_gene: NA; v_gene: TRBV15
CDR3aa: CATSRRRGTEAFF; j_gene: TRBJ1-1; d_gene: NA; v_gene: TRBV15
CDR3aa: CASSKGQGRPEAFF; j_gene: TRBJ1-1; d_gene: TRBD1; v_gene: TRBV11-1
CDR3aa: CASTEGSGAEGYGYTF; j_gene: TRBJ1-2; d_gene: NA; v_gene: TRBV2
CDR3aa: CASSPKTGGTYGYTF; j_gene: TRBJ1-2; d_gene: TRBD1; v_gene: TRBV5-1
CDR3aa: CASSLQSGFFNEQFF; j_gene: TRBJ2-1; d_gene: NA; v_gene: TRBV27
CDR3aa: CASRGLELNEKLFF; j_gene: TRBJ1-4; d_gene: NA; v_gene: TRBV19
CDR3aa: CASSPTFRDYEQYF; j_gene: TRBJ2-7; d_gene: NA; v_gene: TRBV6-5
CDR3aa: CASSRRLQGSGNTIYF; j_gene: TRBJ1-3; d_gene: NA; v_gene: TRBV11-2
CDR3aa: CASSFGGVTYEQYF; j_gene: TRBJ2-7; d_gene: NA; v_gene: TRBV7-9
CDR3aa: CAISESKQGANGYTF; j_gene: TRBJ1-2; d_gene: TRBD1; v_gene: TRBV10-3
CDR3aa: CASSPTRTGKAFF; j_gene: TRBJ1-1; d_gene: NA; v_gene: TRBV7-7
CDR3aa: CASSSSGGFGAGEYF; j_gene: TRBJ2-7; d_gene: NA; v_gene: TRBV11-3
CDR3aa: CASSVGTSGTDTQYF; j_gene: TRBJ2-3; d_gene: TRBD2; v_gene: TRBV11-3
CDR3aa: CASSLGLAGETYEQYF; j_gene: TRBJ2-7; d_gene: TRBD2; v_gene: TRBV13
CDR3aa: CAWKGRLNTEAFF; j_gene: TRBJ1-1; d_gene: NA; v_gene: TRBV30
CDR3aa: CASSPSRDDDQPQHF; j_gene: TRBJ1-5; d_gene: NA; v_gene: TRBV18
CDR3aa: CASRLQDGSDGYTF; j_gene: TRBJ1-2; d_gene: NA; v_gene: TRBV5-1
CDR3aa: CASSQDPQRGQPQHF; j_gene: TRBJ1-5; d_gene: NA; v_gene: TRBV4-1
CDR3aa: CSSIGPWRVNTEAFF; j_gene: TRBJ1-1; d_gene: NA; v_gene: TRBV29-1
CDR3aa: CASSLDRANGKLFF; j_gene: TRBJ1-4; d_gene: NA; v_gene: TRBV5-1
CDR3aa: CASSLAGTGGDEQYF; j_gene: TRBJ2-7; d_gene: TRBD1; v_gene: TRBV5-1